The sequence of this T cell receptor (beta chain) was determined in a study of breast tumors, draining lymph nodes, adjacent tissues. Study results and caveats: Luminal-like breast cancer showed significantly higher tumor–nontumor repertoire similarity than basal-like. The data were judged consistent with most tumor T cells coming from lymph node and expanding in tumor. Tumor TCR diversity was below lymph nodes but above nontumor tissue. Tumor T cell lymph node origin was a supported hypothesis, not proven.

Germline loops: CDR1 DFQATT, CDR2 SNEGSKA (reference sequence). Trimming took off 5 bases at V and 1 base at J, with 14 bases between the two ends. This CDR3 region has 14 residues. Using its own MiXCR run on the multiplex PCR reads, TCRdb lists one record per CDR3 protein. This table has under 70,000 distinct CDR3 sequences, 43% appearing once. Details on this clonotype: As yet, its antigen is unknown.

V gene TRBV20-1 combines with J gene TRBJ1-1; D uncertain. Sequencing input: breast tumor tissue. The receptor was isolated from a female donor with breast cancer. Some clones in this sample may be carry-over from other donors' samples. The CDR3 bases are TGCAGTGCTGTGGGTGTGGGTTCGAACACTGAAGCTTTCTTT. This translates into CSAVGVGSNTEAFF.